Detailed here is one T cell receptor beta chain. These data come from a study of T cells expressing NK-cell markers. At the level of the study: HCMV serostatus: seven of eight sequenced donors positive, one negative.

The CDR3 is made up of 14 amino acids. CDR1 and CDR2 from the germline V gene are MNHNS and SASEGT. From the 5' RACE reads, TCRdb lists one entry per CDR3 protein and no DNA. The sample has 400,000 to 450,000 distinct CDR3 sequences. The origin of this receptor is a woman between 18 and 70 years old in good health. Sequencing was performed on blood T cells: a sorted CD56 or NKG2C T cell subset, CD4+ or CD8+ T cells, or bulk PBMC T cells (not recorded which). The genes are TRBV6-1 and TRBJ2-2; TCRdb's D call of TRBD1 is untestable without DNA. The CDR3 loop is CASSPDGPRWGLFF.